Following are 16 T cell receptor beta chains from one sample sequenced in a study of cytomegalovirus exposure and HLA in healthy donors. PCR employed 60 Vbeta and 13 Jbeta primers. The repertoire was sequenced with immunoSEQ multiplex PCR; TCRdb's copy has only in-frame clones and lacks some. Of 150,000 to 200,000 clones listed, around 81% are singletons. The sample was PBMCs. The receptors were gathered from a man aged 25-45 years in good health and CMV-seronegative.

This clone showed up just once. The V and J genes are TRBV28 and TRBJ1-1; 7 nucleotides line up with TRBD1. The CDR3 runs to 14 residues. Germline trimming cut 5 bases from V and 10 bases from J; bases unmatched to any gene: 13. Germline V gene lookup returns CDR1 MDHEN and CDR2 SYDVKM. CDR3 DNA: TGTGCCAGCAGTACAGGGGTCGCGCCTAATGGAGCTTTCTTT. Translating it yields CASSTGVAPNGAFF.

This clone was observed a single time. The V call is TRBV11-2, the J call TRBJ2-3; 12 bases are shared with TRBD2. V lost 7 bases and J lost 5; bases outside the gene matches: 10. This CDR3 is built from 16 residues. Germline V gives CDR1 SGHAT, CDR2 FQNNGV. CDR3 in amino acids: CASTASPGLAGDTQYF. DNA of the CDR3: TGTGCCAGCACCGCAAGCCCGGGACTAGCGGGAGATACGCAGTATTTT.

The rearrangement joins TRBV6-5 to TRBJ2-1; 8 bases are a match to TRBD1. V dropped 3 bases and J dropped 13; count of bases not matched to a gene: 5. Germline CDR1 and CDR2: MNHEY and SVGAGI. The CDR3 has 12 amino acids. CDR3 DNA: TGTGCCAGCAGTTATTTACAGGGGGGTCAGTTCTTC. This sequence encodes CASSYLQGGQFF.

This chain links TRBV30 with TRBJ1-1; D is possibly TRBD1 (5 bases). Germline CDR1 GTSNPN, CDR2 SVGIG (reference sequence). The germline V and J ends were trimmed by 0 bases and 8 bases, with 13 bases remaining between them. The CDR3 consists of 13 residues. CDR3: CAWSVRAGTEAFF. The CDR3 DNA sequence: TGTGCCTGGAGTGTACGCGCGGGGACCGAAGCTTTCTTT.

There are many counts of this clone. The genes are TRBV9 and TRBJ2-1, with TRBD2 matching over 7 bases. Trimming at V came to 3 bases and at J to 8 bases, leaving 8 bases not matched to a gene. The CDR3 extends over 14 amino acids. Germline CDR1 is SGDLS and CDR2 is YYNGEE. The CDR3 sequence is CASSGGTTLDEQFF. CDR3 DNA: TGTGCCAGCAGCGGCGGGACTACTCTCGATGAGCAGTTCTTC.

V and J are TRBV29-1 and TRBJ2-2; 8 bases agree with TRBD2. With V trimmed by 3 bases and J by 6 bases, 3 bases remained unmatched. This CDR3 contains 13 residues. Looked up from germline, CDR1 is SQVTM and CDR2 is ANQGSEA. CDR3 sequence (DNA): TGCAGCGTTGACGGGAGGGCCGCCGGGGAGCTGTTTTTT. It encodes CSVDGRAAGELFF.

This clone appeared a single time. The rearrangement links TRBV6-6 to TRBJ2-7; 13 bases align to TRBD2. V lost 7 bases and J lost 2; bases outside the gene matches: 5. The germline CDR1 and CDR2 sequences are MNHNY and SVGAGI (reference sequence). The CDR3 totals 15 residues. In nucleotides, the CDR3 is TGTGCCAGCACTACGGGACTAGCGGGGCCCTACGAGCAGTACTTC. Residues: CASTTGLAGPYEQYF.

The rearrangement links TRBV18 to TRBJ2-7; 14 bases line up with TRBD2. Per the germline V gene, CDR1 is KGHSH and CDR2 is LQKENI. This CDR3 region has 20 residues. The trim removed 5 bases at V and 1 base at J, leaving 16 bases unmatched. CDR3 DNA: TGTGCCAGCTCATATGCCGGTTTCGGACTAGCGGGAGGTCCATCCTACGAGCAGTACTTC. Residues: CASSYAGFGLAGGPSYEQYF.

The V call is TRBV11-2, the J call TRBJ2-2, with 11 bases aligning to TRBD1. V trimming: 4 bases; J trimming: 6 bases; junction bases outside the gene matches: 7. The germline V gene encodes CDR1 SGHAT and CDR2 FQNNGV. CDR3 length equals 16 residues. Here the CDR3 reads CASSSYRTGGSGELFF. CDR3 DNA sequence: TGTGCCAGCAGCTCCTATCGGACAGGGGGCTCCGGGGAGCTGTTTTTT.

In this sample, this clone turned up once. At one of its ends the junction is not consistent with the germline gene, which may arise from a read error. The chain links TRBV7-7 to TRBJ2-3; no definite D call. Per germline, CDR1 SSHAT and CDR2 FNYEAQ (reference sequence). The CDR3 extends over 13 amino acids. CDR3 amino acids: CASSSYPTDTQYF. The CDR3 bases are TGTGCTAGCAGCTCCTACCCCACAGATACGCAGTATTTT.

V and J are TRBV7-9 and TRBJ1-2, with D uncertain. Germline CDR1 is SEHNR and CDR2 is FQNEAQ (reference sequence). The CDR3 consists of 12 residues. Trimming stripped 3 bases from V and 2 bases from J, with 4 bases between. DNA for the CDR3: TGTGCCAGCAGCTTTGAGAACTATGGCTACACCTTC. Translation gives CASSFENYGYTF. Filled out from reference TRBV7-9 and TRBJ1-2, the complete variable domain reads DTGVSQNPRHKITKRGQNVTFRCDPISEHNRLYWYRQTLGQGPEFLTYFQNEAQLEKSRLLSDRFSAERPKGSFSTLEIQRTEQGDSAMYLCASSFENYGYTFGSGTRLTVV.

The chain is built from TRBV20-1 and TRBJ2-7; D call uncertain. There are 10 residues in the CDR3. CDR1 is DFQATT, CDR2 SNEGSKA, per germline (reference sequence). V was clipped by 5 bases and J by 6 bases, with 8 bases between them. The CDR3 region is CSAQSIEQYF. CDR3 bases: TGCAGTGCTCAGTCGATCGAGCAGTACTTC.

The rearrangement links TRBV6-6 to TRBJ2-1; 10 nucleotides line up with TRBD2. The length of the CDR3 is 14 residues. Germline CDR1 and CDR2: MNHNY and SVGAGI (reference sequence). V was clipped by 6 bases and J by 7 bases; unmatched bases: 6. The chain's CDR3 is CASSQREGQNEQFF. CDR3 nucleotides: TGTGCCAGCAGCCAGCGGGAGGGCCAAAATGAGCAGTTCTTC.

The chain employs TRBV30 and TRBJ2-3; 8 nucleotides match TRBD2. The CDR3 has 13 amino acids. Germline CDR1 and CDR2: GTSNPN and SVGIG (reference sequence). The ends lost 3 bases at V and 3 bases at J; junction bases unmatched: 2. CDR3 coding DNA: TGTGCCTGGAGACTAGCGGCTACAGATACGCAGTATTTT. Its translation: CAWRLAATDTQYF.

The genes are TRBV5-1 and TRBJ1-1; no clear D. This CDR3 is built from 13 residues. Germline assignment: CDR1 SGHRS and CDR2 YFSETQ. The V gene lost 4 bases and the J gene lost 3 bases, with 10 bases spanning the gap. CDR3 sequence (DNA): TGCGCCAGCAGCCCGGACTTGTACACTGAAGCTTTCTTT. Translation: CASSPDLYTEAFF.

Points on this clone: One end of the junction is discordant with germline, which a read error may explain. The rearrangement uses TRBV6-1 and TRBJ2-2, with no clear D. This CDR3 spans 14 amino acids. CDR1 MNHNS and CDR2 SASEGT come from the germline V gene. The CDR3 here is CASSEAQATRELFF. The CDR3 nucleotides read TGTGCCAGCAGTGAAGCGCAGGCCACCCGGGAGCTGTTTTTT.